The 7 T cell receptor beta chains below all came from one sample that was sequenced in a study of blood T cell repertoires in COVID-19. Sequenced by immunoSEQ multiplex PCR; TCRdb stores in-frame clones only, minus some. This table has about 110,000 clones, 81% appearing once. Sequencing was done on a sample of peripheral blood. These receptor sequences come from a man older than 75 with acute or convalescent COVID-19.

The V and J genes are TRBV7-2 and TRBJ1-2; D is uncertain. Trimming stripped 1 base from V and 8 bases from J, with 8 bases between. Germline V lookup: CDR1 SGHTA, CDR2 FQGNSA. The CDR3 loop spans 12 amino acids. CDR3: CASSLVEAGYTF. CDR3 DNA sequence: TGTGCCAGCAGCTTAGTTGAGGCGGGCTACACCTTC.

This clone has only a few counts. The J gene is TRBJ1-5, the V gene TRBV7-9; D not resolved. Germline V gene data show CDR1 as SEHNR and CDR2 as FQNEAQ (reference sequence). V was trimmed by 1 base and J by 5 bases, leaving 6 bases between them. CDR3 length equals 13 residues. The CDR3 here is CASSLGGYQPQHF. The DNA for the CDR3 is TGTGCCAGCAGCTTAGGAGGTTATCAGCCCCAGCATTTT.

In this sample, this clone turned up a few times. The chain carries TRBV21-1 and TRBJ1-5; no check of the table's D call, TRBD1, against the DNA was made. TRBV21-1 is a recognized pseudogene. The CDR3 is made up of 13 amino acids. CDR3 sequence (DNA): TGTGCCAGCACCAACAGGGGGTATCAGCCCCAGCATTTT. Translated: CASTNRGYQPQHF.

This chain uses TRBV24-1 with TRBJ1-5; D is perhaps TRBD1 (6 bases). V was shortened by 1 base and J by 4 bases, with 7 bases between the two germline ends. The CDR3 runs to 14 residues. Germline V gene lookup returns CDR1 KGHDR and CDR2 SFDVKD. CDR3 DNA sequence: TGTGCCACCAGTGATTTAACAGGGAATCAGCCCCAGCATTTT. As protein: CATSDLTGNQPQHF.

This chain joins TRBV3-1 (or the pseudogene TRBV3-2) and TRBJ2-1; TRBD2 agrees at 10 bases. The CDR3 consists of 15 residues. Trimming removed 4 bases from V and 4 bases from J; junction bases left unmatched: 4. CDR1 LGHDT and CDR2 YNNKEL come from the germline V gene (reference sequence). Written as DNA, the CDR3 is TGTGCCAGCAGCCCCAGCGGGAGGGCTTACAATGAGCAGTTCTTC. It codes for CASSPSGRAYNEQFF.

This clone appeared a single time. CDR3 sequence: CASKGQGLDQPQHF. The CDR3 nucleotides read TGTGCCAGCAAGGGACAGGGCCTGGATCAGCCCCAGCATTTT. The rearrangement links TRBV6-5 to TRBJ1-5; TRBD1 matches at 9 bases. Germline values: CDR1 MNHEY, CDR2 SVGAGI. The CDR3 consists of 14 residues. V lost 7 bases, J lost 5 bases, and 6 bases stayed unmatched.

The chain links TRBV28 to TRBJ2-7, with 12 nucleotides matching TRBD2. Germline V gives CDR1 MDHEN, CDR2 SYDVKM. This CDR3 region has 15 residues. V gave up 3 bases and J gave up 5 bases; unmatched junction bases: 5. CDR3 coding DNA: TGTGCCAGCAGTTTGATGACTAGCGGGAGCCACGAGCAGTACTTC. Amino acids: CASSLMTSGSHEQYF.